The present T cell receptor beta chain was sequenced within a study of blood T cell repertoires in COVID-19. Study at large: The samples span acute and convalescent COVID-19 from the United States, Italy and Spain. Sources were T cells, B-cell-depleted T cells, or PBMCs; the material itself was cDNA or gDNA.

Deletions cut 7 bases from V and 2 bases from J, with 9 bases between. The CDR3 is made up of 14 amino acids. The germline gives CDR1 MNHEY, CDR2 SVGAGI. Everyone who took part was roughly 18 to 90 years old, and they came from 24 US areas. Participant-reported clinical history was the basis for cohort assignment. Using immunoSEQ multiplex PCR, the repertoire was profiled, and TCRdb retains in-frame clones only, with some absent. There are more than 200,000 clones in the sample; roughly 86% occur only once, and almost 4% lies in the top ten. The TCR sequence derives from a woman aged 25 to 39 with acute COVID-19. The chain combines TRBV6-5 with TRBJ2-6; D gene unclear. The sequenced material came from PBMCs or T cells enriched from blood (not recorded which). The CDR3 bases are TGTGCCAGCAATACCTATACTGGGGCCAACGTCCTGACTTTC. Protein sequence: CASNTYTGANVLTF.